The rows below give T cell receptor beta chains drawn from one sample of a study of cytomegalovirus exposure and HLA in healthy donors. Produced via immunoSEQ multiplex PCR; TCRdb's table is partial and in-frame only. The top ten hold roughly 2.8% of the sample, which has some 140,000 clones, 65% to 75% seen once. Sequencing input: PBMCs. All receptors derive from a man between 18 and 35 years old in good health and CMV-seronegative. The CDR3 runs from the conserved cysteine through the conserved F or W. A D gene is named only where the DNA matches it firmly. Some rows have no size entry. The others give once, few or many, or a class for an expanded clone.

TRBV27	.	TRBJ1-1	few	TGTGCCAGCAGTTTATCGTGGGGGGTGAACACTGAAGCTTTCTTT	CASSLSWGVNTEAFF
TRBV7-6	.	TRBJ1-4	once	TGTGCCAGCAGCTCGGGGGTCCCTAATGAAAAACTGTTTTTT	CASSSGVPNEKLFF
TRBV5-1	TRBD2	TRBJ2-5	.	TGCGCCAGCAGTTCGGGGCGGGGGGGCCAAGAGACCCAGTACTTC	CASSSGRGGQETQYF
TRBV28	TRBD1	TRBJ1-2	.	TGTGCCAGCAGTAGGGACAGGGGGAACTATGGCTACACCTTC	CASSRDRGNYGYTF
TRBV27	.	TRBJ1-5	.	TGTGCCAGCAGTTTTACAGGTAGCAATCAGCCCCAGCATTTT	CASSFTGSNQPQHF
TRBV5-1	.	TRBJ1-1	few	TGCGCCAGCAGCTTGGGGGGGGGCACTGAAGCTTTCTTT	CASSLGGGTEAFF
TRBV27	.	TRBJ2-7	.	TGTGCCAGCAGTCCTTCCAAGGGAGCGGAGACCTACGAGCAGTACTTC	CASSPSKGAETYEQYF
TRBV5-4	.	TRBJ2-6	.	TGTGCCAGCAGCGACAGCTCTGGGGCCAACGGCCTGACTTTC	CASSDSSGANGLTF
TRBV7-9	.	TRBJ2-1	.	TGTTCCAGCAGCGCCAACCTCGGACTCCTCGAACCTGAGCAGTTCTTC	CSSSANLGLLEPEQFF
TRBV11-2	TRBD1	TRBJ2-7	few	TGTGCCAGCAGCTTAGATAGGACAGGGTGGCCCTACGAGCAGTACTTC	CASSLDRTGWPYEQYF
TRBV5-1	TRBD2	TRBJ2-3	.	TGCGCCAGCAGCGAAACAAGGACTAGCGGGGGGCAAGATACGCAGTATTTT	CASSETRTSGGQDTQYF
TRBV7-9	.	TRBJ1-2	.	TGTTCCAGCAGCTTGGGCCTCAACGGCTACACCTTC	CSSSLGLNGYTF
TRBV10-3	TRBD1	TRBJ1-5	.	TGTGCCATCAGTGAGTCCAACAGGGGGAATCAGCCCCAGCATTTT	CAISESNRGNQPQHF
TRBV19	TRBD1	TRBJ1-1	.	TGTGCCAGTAGTAGCGACAGGGGGGGGAACACTGAAGCTTTCTTT	CASSSDRGGNTEAFF
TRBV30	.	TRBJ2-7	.	TGTGCCTGGGAGAAGAACTACGAGCAGTACTTC	CAWEKNYEQYF
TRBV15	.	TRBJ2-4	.	TGTGCCACCAGCAGACCTTCCTCCTTAGCCAAAAACATTCAGTACTTC	CATSRPSSLAKNIQYF
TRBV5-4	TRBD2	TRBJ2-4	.	TGTGCCAGCAGCTTGGATCTAGCGGGGGGGCCGACCAAAAACAGTCAGTACTTC	CASSLDLAGGPTKNSQYF
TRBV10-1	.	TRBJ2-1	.	TGCGCCAGCAGCGAGCTCGGGTTCTCCTACAATGAGCAGTTCTTC	CASSELGFSYNEQFF
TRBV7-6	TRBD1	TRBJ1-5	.	TGTGCCAGCAGCTTAATACAGGGGGATCAACCCCAGCATTTT	CASSLIQGDQPQHF
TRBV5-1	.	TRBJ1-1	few	TGCGCCAGCGGGTCGGGGTACACTGAAGCTTTCTTT	CASGSGYTEAFF
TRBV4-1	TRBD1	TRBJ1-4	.	TGCGCCAGCAGCCAAGGCTTACAGGGGTCAACTAATGAAAAACTGTTTTTT	CASSQGLQGSTNEKLFF
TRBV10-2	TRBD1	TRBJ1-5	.	TGCGCCAGCCTAAGGGACAGGGCAGGCAATCAGCCCCAGCATTTT	CASLRDRAGNQPQHF
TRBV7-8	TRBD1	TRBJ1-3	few	TGTGCCAGCAGGGAACAGGGGGACGGAAACACCATATATTTT	CASREQGDGNTIYF
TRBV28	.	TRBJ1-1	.	TGTGCCAGCTGGACAGCCCCGGGGACTGAAGCTTTCTTT	CASWTAPGTEAFF
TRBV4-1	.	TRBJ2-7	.	TGCGCCAGCAGCAAAGACGGAGGGAACCTAGCCTACGAGCAGTACTTC	CASSKDGGNLAYEQYF
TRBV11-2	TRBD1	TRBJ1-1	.	TGTGCCAGCAGCCCCCGGACAGGGATAAACACTGAAGCTTTCTTT	CASSPRTGINTEAFF
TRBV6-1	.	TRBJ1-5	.	TGTGCCAGCAGTGAACGAGGAGGTCAGCCCCAGCATTTT	CASSERGGQPQHF
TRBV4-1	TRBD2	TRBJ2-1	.	TGCGCCAGCAGCCAAGGCCCGGCCCCTGTACTAGCGGGGGGAGGTGATGAGCAGTTCTTC	CASSQGPAPVLAGGGDEQFF
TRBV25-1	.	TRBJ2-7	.	TGTGCCAGCAGTACCTGGACACCGACCTACGAGCAGTACTTC	CASSTWTPTYEQYF
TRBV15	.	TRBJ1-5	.	TGTGCCACCAGCCGTTCAACATTTGCGGGGCGGCCCCAGCATTTT	CATSRSTFAGRPQHF
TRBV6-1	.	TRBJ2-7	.	TGTGCCACCACAGAAGGGACTGGCTCCTACGAGCAGTACTTC	CATTEGTGSYEQYF
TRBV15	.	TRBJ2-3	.	TGTGCCACCAGCAGAGTCAGGTCGCTCAACCCCACAGATACGCAGTATTTT	CATSRVRSLNPTDTQYF
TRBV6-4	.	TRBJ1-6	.	TGTGCCAGCAGTGAGTTGCAGGGAAATTCACCCCTCCACTTT	CASSELQGNSPLHF
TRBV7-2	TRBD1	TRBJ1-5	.	TGTGCCAGCAGCTTAAGGGGACAGGGAAGCAATCAGCCCCAGCATTTT	CASSLRGQGSNQPQHF
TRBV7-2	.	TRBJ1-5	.	TGTGCCAGCAGCCCGGGAGCAGGGAGTAATCAGCCCCAGCATTTT	CASSPGAGSNQPQHF
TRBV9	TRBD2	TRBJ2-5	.	TGTGCCAGCAGCATTTCGAGCGGGGGGGCCGTAAAGACCCAGTACTTC	CASSISSGGAVKTQYF
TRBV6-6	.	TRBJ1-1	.	TGTGCCAGCAGTGGGGGGGGGAGAAGGAACACTGAAGCTTTCTTT	CASSGGGRRNTEAFF
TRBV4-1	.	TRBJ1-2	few	TGCGCCAGCGCACAATTAATCCAGGCAGGACTTGATGGCTACACCTTC	CASAQLIQAGLDGYTF
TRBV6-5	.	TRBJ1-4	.	TGTGCCAGCAGCCGACTCGGCCAGGGCGGTGAAAAACTGTTTTTT	CASSRLGQGGEKLFF
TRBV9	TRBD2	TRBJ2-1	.	TGTGCCAGCAGTGAACTAGCGGGGGCAAACAATGAGCAGTTCTTC	CASSELAGANNEQFF
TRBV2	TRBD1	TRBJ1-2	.	TGTGCCAGCAGTGGACAGGGGGCGGCCTATGGCTACACCTTC	CASSGQGAAYGYTF
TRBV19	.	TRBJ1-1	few	TGTGCCAGTAGTCGGAACACTGAAGCTTTCTTT	CASSRNTEAFF
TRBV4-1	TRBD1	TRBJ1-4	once	TGCGCCAGCAGCCGGACAGGAGTCTCTGAAAAACTGTTTTTT	CASSRTGVSEKLFF
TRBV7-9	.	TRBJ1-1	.	TGTGCCAGCAGCCCAGAGGGGAACACTGAAGCTTTCTTT	CASSPEGNTEAFF
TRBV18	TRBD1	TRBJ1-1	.	TGTGCCAGCTCACCACTGACCCGACAGGGCAACACTGAAGCTTTCTTT	CASSPLTRQGNTEAFF
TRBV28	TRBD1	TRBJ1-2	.	TGTGCCAGCAGTTCGGCATGGACAGGGGGCAACTATGGCTACACCTTC	CASSSAWTGGNYGYTF
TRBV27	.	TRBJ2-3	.	TGTGCCAGCAGCTATTACAGGGACACAGATACGCAGTATTTT	CASSYYRDTDTQYF
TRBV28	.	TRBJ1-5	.	TGTGCCAGCAGTTCGGCACAGGGACCTAGCAATCAGCCCCAGCATTTT	CASSSAQGPSNQPQHF
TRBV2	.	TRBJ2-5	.	TGTGCCAGCAGCCGCCGACAGCAAGAGACCCAGTACTTC	CASSRRQQETQYF
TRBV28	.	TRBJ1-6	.	TGTGCCAGCAGTCTAGGACAGCCTAATTCACCCCTCCACTTT	CASSLGQPNSPLHF
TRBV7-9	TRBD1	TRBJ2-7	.	TGTGCCAGCAGCGCAACCGGGACAGGCGGGCACTTC	CASSATGTGGHF
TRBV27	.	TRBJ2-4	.	TGTGCCAGCAGTTTATCCCAAGCAGCCAAAAACATTCAGTACTTC	CASSLSQAAKNIQYF
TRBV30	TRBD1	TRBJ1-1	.	TGTGCCTGGAGTGTCACATGGACAGGCTCTTTTGAAGCTTTCTTT	CAWSVTWTGSFEAFF